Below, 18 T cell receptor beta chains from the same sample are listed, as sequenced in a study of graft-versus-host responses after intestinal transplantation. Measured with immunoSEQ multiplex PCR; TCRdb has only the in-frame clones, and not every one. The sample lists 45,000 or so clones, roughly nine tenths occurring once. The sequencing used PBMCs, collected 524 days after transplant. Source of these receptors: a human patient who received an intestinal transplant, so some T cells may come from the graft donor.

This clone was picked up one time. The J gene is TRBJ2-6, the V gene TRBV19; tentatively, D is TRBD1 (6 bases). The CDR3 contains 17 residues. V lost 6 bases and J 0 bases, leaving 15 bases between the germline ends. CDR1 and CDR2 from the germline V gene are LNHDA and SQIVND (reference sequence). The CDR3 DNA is TGTGCCAGTAGCTCAGGGGCCCCGCGCTCTGGGGCCAACGTCCTGACTTTC. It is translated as CASSSGAPRSGANVLTF.

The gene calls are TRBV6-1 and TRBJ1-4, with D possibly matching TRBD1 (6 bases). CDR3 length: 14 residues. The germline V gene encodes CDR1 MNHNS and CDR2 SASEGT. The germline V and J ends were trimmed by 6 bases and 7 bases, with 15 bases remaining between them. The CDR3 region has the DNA TGTGCCAGCAGCTATGGGGGGCCCTTTGAAAAACTGTTTTTT. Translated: CASSYGGPFEKLFF.

CDR3 sequence reads: CASTRHYGANVLTF. Written as DNA, the CDR3 is TGTGCCAGCACTCGACACTACGGGGCCAACGTCCTGACTTTC. V is TRBV9 and J is TRBJ2-6; D is unclear. The CDR3 runs 14 residues. V was clipped by 6 bases and J by 4 bases, with 11 bases between them. Germline lookup yields CDR1 SGDLS and CDR2 YYNGEE.

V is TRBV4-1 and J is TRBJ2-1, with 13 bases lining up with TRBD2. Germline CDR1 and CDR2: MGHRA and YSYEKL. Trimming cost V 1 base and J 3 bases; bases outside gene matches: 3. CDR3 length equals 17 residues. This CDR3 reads CASSQVTSGRVYNEQFF. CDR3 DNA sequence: TGCGCCAGCAGCCAAGTAACTAGCGGGAGGGTCTACAATGAGCAGTTCTTC.

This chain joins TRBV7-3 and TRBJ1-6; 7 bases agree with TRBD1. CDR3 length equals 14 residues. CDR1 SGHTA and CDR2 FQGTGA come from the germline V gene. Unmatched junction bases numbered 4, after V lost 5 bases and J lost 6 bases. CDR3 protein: CASSIGTVNSPLHF. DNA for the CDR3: TGTGCCAGCAGCATAGGGACAGTTAATTCACCCCTCCACTTT.

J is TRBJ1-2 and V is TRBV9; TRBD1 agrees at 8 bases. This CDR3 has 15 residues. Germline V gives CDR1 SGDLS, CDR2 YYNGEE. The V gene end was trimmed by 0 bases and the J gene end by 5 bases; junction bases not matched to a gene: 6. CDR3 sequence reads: CASSVGTGPGYGYTF. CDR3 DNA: TGTGCCAGCAGCGTAGGGACAGGGCCAGGTTATGGCTACACCTTC.

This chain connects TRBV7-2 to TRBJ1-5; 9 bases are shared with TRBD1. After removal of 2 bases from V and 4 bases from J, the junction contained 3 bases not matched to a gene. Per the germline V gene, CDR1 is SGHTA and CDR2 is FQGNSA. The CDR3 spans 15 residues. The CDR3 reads CASSLSGTGNQPQHF. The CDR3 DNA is TGTGCCAGCAGCTTATCGGGGACAGGGAATCAGCCCCAGCATTTT. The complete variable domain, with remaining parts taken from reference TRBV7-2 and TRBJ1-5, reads GAGVSQSPSNKVTEKGKDVELRCDPISGHTALYWYRQSLGQGLEFLIYFQGNSAPDKSGLPSDRFSAERTGGSVSTLTIQRTQQEDSAVYLCASSLSGTGNQPQHFGDGTRLSIL.

The CDR3: CASSLGGYGNEQFF. The CDR3 DNA sequence: TGTGCCAGCAGCTTAGGTGGGTACGGCAATGAGCAGTTCTTC. The V gene is TRBV7-9, the J gene TRBJ2-1; D remains unclear. Looked up from germline, CDR1 is SEHNR and CDR2 is FQNEAQ (reference sequence). CDR3 length: 14 residues. The ends were cut back, 1 base at V and 6 bases at J, with 10 bases in the middle.

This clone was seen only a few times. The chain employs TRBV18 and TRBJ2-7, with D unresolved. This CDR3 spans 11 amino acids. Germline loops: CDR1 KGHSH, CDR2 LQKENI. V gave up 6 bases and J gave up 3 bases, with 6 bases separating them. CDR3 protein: CASSRNYEQYF. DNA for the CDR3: TGTGCCAGCTCCCGCAACTACGAGCAGTACTTC.

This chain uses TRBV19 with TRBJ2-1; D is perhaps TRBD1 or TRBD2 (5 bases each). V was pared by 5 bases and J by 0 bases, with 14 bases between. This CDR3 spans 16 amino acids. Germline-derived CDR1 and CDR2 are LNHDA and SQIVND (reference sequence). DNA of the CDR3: TGTGCCAGTAGTGGGGGTCAGCAAAGCTCCTACAATGAGCAGTTCTTC. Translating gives CASSGGQQSSYNEQFF.

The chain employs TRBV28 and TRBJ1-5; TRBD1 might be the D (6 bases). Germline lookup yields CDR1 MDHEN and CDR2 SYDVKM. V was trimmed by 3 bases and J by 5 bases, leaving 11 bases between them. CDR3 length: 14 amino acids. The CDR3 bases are TGTGCCAGCAGTTTGTCGGGGGCACATCAGCCCCAGCATTTT. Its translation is CASSLSGAHQPQHF.

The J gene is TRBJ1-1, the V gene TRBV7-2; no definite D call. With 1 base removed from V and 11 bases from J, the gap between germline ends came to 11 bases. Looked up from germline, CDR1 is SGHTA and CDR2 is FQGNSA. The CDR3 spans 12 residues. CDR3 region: CASSLGTDFAFF. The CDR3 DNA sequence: TGTGCCAGCAGCTTAGGGACGGATTTCGCTTTCTTT.

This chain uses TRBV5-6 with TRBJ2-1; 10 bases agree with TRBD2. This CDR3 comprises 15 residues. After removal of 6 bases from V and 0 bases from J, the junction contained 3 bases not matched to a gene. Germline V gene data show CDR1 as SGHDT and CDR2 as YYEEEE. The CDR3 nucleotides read TGTGCCAGCAACGTAGCGGGAGGCTCCTACAATGAGCAGTTCTTC. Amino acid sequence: CASNVAGGSYNEQFF.

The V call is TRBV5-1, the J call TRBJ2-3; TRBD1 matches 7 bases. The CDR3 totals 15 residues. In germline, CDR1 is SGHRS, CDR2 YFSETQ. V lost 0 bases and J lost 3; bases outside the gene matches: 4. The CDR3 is CASSLEARGTDTQYF. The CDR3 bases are TGCGCCAGCAGCTTGGAGGCCAGGGGGACAGATACGCAGTATTTT.

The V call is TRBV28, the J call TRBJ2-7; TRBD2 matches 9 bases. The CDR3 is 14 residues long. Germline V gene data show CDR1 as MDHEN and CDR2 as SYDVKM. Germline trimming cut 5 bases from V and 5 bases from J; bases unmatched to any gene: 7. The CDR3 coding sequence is TGTGCCAGCAGTCACCAGCGGGAGGAGCACGAGCAGTACTTC. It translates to CASSHQREEHEQYF. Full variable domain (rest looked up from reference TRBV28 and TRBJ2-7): DVKVTQSSRYLVKRTGEKVFLECVQDMDHENMFWYRQDPGLGLRLIYFSYDVKMKEKGDIPEGYSVSREKKERFSLILESASTNQTSMYLCASSHQREEHEQYFGPGTRLTVT.

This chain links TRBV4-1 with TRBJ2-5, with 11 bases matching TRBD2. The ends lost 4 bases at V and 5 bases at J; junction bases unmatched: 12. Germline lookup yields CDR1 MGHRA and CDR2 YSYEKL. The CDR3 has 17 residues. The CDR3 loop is CASSLIYPPSGRETQYF. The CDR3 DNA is TGCGCCAGCAGCCTTATATACCCCCCTAGCGGGAGGGAGACCCAGTACTTC.

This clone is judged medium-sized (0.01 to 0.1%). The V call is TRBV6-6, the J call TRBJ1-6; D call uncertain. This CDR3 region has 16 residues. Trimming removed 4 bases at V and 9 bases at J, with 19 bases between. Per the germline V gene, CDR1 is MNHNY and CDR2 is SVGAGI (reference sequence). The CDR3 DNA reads TGTGCCAGCAGTTCCTCTAGCGGCGGAGGCGGTTCACCCCTCCACTTT. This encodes CASSSSSGGGGSPLHF.

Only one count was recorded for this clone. The CDR3 DNA reads TGTGCCAGTGGCTTCACAGATACGCAGTATTTT. It specifies CASGFTDTQYF. This sequence joins TRBV19 and TRBJ2-3; D is undetermined. Germline values: CDR1 LNHDA, CDR2 SQIVND (reference sequence). The length of the CDR3 is 11 residues. Between the trimmed V and J ends, which lost 8 bases and 2 bases, there was a span of 5 bases.